This T cell receptor (beta chain) was found in a study of molecular identifiers for immune sequencing clone quantification. Study background: RNA from roughly 20,000 or 100,000 naive CD8 cells was split five ways in replicates, with four sequenced. Whole-study results and caveats: In cases of identical TCR molecules sharing a barcode, highly expanded clone sizes could be underestimated. Among effectors, clones above 20 RNA copies held over 97% of molecules; among naive cells, under 1%.

Naive CD8 T cells were sorted, and the gate applied was CD8+CD4-CCR7+CD45RA+. TCRdb analysed the PCR reads with MiXCR anew, one entry per CDR3 protein. The sample shows about 640,000 distinct CDR3 sequences, just under 20% of them seen only once. The ends were cut back, 4 bases at V and 5 bases at J, with 11 bases in the middle. CDR1 SQVTM and CDR2 ANQGSEA come from the germline V gene. The CDR3 runs 12 residues. This clonotype showed up many times. What it binds is not known. The sample taken for sequencing was naive CD8+ T cells from blood, with Jurkat cell RNA spiked in. Subset indicated: FACS-sorted CD8+CD4-CCR7+CD45RA+ naive T cells. The chain uses TRBV29-1 and TRBJ2-5; D is perhaps TRBD1 (7 bases). The sequence was collected from a human donor in good health. Some libraries in this study had Jurkat cell RNA spiked in. CDR3 nucleotide sequence: TGCAGCGTTGTGCCAGGGGGGGAGACCCAGTACTTC. Translating gives CSVVPGGETQYF.